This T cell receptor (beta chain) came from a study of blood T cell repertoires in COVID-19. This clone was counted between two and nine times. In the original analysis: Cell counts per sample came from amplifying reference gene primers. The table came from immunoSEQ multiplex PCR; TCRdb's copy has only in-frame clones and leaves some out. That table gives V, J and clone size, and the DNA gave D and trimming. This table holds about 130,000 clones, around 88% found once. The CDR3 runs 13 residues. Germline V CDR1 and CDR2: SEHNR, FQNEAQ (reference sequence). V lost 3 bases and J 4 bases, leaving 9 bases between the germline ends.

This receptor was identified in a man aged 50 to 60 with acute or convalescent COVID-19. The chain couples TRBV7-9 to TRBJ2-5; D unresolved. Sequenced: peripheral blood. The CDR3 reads CASSFGLRETQYF. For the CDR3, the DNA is TGTGCCAGCAGCTTTGGGCTGAGAGAGACCCAGTACTTC.